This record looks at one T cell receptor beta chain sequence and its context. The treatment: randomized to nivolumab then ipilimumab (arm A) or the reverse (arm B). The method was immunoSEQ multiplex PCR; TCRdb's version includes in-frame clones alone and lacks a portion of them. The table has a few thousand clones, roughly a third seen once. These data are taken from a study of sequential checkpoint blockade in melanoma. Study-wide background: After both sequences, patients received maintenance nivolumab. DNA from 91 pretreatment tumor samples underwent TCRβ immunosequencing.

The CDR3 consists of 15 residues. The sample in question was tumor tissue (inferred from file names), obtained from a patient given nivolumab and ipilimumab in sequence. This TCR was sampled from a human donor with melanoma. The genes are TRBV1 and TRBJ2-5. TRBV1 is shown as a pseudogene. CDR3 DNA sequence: TGCGCCAGCAGCCAAGAGGACGGTTCACAAGAGACCCAGTACTTC. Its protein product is CASSQEDGSQETQYF.